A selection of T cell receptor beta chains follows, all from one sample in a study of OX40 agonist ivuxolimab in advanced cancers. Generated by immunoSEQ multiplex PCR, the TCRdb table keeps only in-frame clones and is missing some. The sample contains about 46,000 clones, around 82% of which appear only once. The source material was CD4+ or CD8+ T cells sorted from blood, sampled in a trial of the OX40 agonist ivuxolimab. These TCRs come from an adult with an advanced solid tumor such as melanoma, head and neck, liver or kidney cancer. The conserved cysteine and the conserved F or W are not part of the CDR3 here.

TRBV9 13 ASNAGSGFDSPLH
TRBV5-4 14 ASSRSSGGFTDTQY
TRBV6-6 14 ASSSGGRQGNYGYT
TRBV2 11 ASSVSDRDGYT
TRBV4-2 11 ASSVPGRYEQY
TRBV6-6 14 ASSLGTGGSGNTIY
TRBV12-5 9 ASGLLQPQH
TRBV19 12 ASSIGAGRTGYT
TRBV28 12 ASSQPGGGSPLH
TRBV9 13 ASSVGQDIQMAQY
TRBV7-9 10 ASRPPSDTIY
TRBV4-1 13 ASSEGGGNIYGYT
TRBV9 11 ASSVDEGTEAF
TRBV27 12 ASSFGNRVDGYT
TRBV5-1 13 ASSFVPGQNYGYT
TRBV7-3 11 ASSPEPGQRQY
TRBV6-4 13 ASSAVGVATDTQY
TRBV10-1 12 ASSFSGPYNEQF
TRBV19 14 ASSIVRHTNTGELF
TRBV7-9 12 ASSLGTGSDEQF
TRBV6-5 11 ASKRTANSPLH
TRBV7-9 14 ASSEQGAPGANVLT
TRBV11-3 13 ASSFTSGGAETQY
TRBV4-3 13 ASSQEGRGSYEQY
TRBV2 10 ASSVYQETQY
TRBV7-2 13 ASRPISPVTDTQY
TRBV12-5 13 ASGRGALSGNTIY
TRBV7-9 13 ASSSRDRSSYEQY
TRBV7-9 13 ASSLGQLSTDTQY
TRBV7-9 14 ASSVQGALTGNTIY
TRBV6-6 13 ASTPRTGTYNEQF
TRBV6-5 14 ASSSSGQGAPYEQY
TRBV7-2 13 ASSPTQGPLTEAF
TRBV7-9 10 ASSPLGETQY
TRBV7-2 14 ASSLVLQTLNTEAF
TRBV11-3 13 ASDSGTGTYNEQF
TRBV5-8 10 ASSLVASPLH
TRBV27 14 ASSFSTSGGYYEQY
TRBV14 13 ASSQAARTTDTQY
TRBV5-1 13 ASSLDRAQNYGYT
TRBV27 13 ASSPSGWGNEKLF
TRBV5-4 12 ASSLGRRSDTQY
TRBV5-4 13 ASIALGGPNTEAF
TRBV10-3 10 AISSQQETQY
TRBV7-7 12 ASSEGTRGYEQY
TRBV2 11 AITGAQQETQY
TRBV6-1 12 ASSELENTGELF
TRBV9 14 ASSVGSSGLGNEQF